This entry is about one T cell receptor (beta chain). This entry is derived from a study of OX40 agonist ivuxolimab in advanced cancers. TCRdb's table, derived via immunoSEQ multiplex PCR, lists solely in-frame clones and lacks some. The sample contains some 25,000 clones, 73% of which appear only once. The source was CD4+ or CD8+ T cells sorted from blood, collected in a trial of the OX40 agonist ivuxolimab. The receptor was derived from an adult with an advanced solid tumor such as melanoma, head and neck, liver or kidney cancer.

The CDR3 nucleotides are TGTGCCAGCAGTTACAACAGCTGGCAGCCCCAGCATTTT. As protein: CASSYNSWQPQHF. This chain uses TRBV6-5 with TRBJ1-5, with D hard to call. Looked up from germline, CDR1 is MNHEY and CDR2 is SVGAGI. Trimming removed 2 bases at V and 7 bases at J, with 9 bases between. The CDR3 runs 13 residues.